This TCR beta chain was identified in a study of blood T cell repertoires in COVID-19. As for the study in general: Donors in the United States, Italy and Spain gave samples during acute or convalescent COVID-19. PBMCs, B-cell-depleted T cells, or T cells were the source of the cDNA or gDNA that made up the material.

Germline loops: CDR1 SGHTA, CDR2 FQGNSA. The CDR3 runs 16 residues. The V end was cut by 5 bases, the J end by 10 bases, with 24 bases between. Per the authors' pipeline: Amplification from reference gene primers served as the basis for estimated nucleated cell counts. TCRdb's table, derived via immunoSEQ multiplex PCR, lists solely in-frame clones and lacks some. That table furnishes V, J and clone size, whereas the DNA furnished D and trimming. The sample shows 100,000 to 150,000 clones, approximately 80% of them seen only once. This TCR came from a human donor in a cohort sampled during active COVID-19. The chain recombines TRBV7-2 with TRBJ2-1; possible D gene TRBD2, 7 bases. Sequenced input: peripheral blood. In DNA form, the CDR3 reads TGTGCCAGCAGCCCGTCGGATAGGGGGGGGGCTTGGGAGCAGTTCTTC. It codes for CASSPSDRGGAWEQFF.